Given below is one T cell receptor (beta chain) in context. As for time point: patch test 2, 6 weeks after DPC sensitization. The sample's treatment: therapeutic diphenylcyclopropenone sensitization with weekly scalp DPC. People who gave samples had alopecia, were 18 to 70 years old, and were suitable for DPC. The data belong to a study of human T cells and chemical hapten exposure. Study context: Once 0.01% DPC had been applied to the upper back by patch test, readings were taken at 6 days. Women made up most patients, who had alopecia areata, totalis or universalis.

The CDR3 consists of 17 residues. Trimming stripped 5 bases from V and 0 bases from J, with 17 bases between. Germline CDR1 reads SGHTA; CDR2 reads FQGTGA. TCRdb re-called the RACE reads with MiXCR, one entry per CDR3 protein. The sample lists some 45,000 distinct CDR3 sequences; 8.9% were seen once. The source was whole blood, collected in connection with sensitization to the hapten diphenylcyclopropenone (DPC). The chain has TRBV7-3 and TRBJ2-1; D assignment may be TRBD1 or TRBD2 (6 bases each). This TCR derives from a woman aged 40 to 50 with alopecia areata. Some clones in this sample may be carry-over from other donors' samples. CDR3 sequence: CASSVQGYGSSYNEQFF. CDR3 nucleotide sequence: TGTGCCAGCAGCGTACAGGGTTACGGGAGCTCCTACAATGAGCAGTTCTTC.